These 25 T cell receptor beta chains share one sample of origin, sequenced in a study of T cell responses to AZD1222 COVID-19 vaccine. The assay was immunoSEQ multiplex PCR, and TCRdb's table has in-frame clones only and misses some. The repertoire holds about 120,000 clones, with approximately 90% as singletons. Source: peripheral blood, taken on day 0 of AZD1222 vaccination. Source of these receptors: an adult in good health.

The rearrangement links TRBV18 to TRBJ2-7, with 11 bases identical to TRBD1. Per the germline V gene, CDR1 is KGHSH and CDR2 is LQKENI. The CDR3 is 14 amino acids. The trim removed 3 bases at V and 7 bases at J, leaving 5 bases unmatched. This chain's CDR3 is CASSPGDRGFEQYV. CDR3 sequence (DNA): TGTGCCAGCTCACCGGGGGACAGGGGGTTTGAGCAGTACGTC.

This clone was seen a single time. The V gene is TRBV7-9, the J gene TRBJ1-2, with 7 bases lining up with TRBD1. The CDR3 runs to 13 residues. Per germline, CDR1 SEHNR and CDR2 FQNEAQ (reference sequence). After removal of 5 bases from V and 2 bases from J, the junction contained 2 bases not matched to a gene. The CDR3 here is CASSGQENYGYTF. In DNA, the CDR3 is TGTGCCAGCAGCGGACAGGAGAACTATGGCTACACCTTC.

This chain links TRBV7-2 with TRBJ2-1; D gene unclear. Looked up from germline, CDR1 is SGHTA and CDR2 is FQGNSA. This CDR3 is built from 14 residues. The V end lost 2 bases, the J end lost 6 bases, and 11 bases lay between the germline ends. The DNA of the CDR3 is TGTGCCAGCAGCTTATCCGGACCAGCCAATGAGCAGTTCTTC. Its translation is CASSLSGPANEQFF.

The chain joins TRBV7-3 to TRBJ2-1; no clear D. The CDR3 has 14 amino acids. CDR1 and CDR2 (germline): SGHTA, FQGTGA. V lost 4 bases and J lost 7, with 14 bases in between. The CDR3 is CASSSSGPANEQFF. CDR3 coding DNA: TGTGCCAGCAGCTCCTCGGGCCCCGCGAATGAGCAGTTCTTC.

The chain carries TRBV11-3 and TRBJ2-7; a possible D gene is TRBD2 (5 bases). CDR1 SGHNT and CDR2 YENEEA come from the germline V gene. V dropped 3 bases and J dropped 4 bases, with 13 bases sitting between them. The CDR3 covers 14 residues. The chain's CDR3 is CASSFNLARYEQYF. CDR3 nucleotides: TGTGCCAGCAGCTTTAACCTAGCTCGTTACGAGCAGTACTTC.

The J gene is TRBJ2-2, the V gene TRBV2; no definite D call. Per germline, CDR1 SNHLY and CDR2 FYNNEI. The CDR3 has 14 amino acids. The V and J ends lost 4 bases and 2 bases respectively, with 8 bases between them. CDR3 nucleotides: TGTGCCAGCAGTGGACGGCTAAACACCGGGGAGCTGTTTTTT. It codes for CASSGRLNTGELFF.

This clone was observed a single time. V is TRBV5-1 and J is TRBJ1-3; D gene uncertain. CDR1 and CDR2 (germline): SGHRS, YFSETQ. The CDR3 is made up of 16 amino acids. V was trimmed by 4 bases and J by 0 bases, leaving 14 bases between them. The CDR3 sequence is CASSPGLTVSGNTIYF. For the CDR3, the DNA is TGCGCCAGCAGCCCCGGACTGACCGTCTCTGGAAACACCATATATTTT.

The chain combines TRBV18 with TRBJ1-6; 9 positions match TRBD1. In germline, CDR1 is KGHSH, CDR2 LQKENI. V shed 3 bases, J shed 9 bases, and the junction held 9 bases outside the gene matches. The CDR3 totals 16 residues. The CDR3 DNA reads TGTGCCAGCTCACCGGGACAGGGTGGTAGGGGTTCACCCCTCCACTTT. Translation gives CASSPGQGGRGSPLHF.

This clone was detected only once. DNA of the CDR3: TGTGCCTGGAGTAAGGGAACAGGGATTGAAAAACTGTTTTTT. As protein: CAWSKGTGIEKLFF. The chain joins TRBV30 to TRBJ1-4; tentatively, D is TRBD1 (6 bases). V was clipped by 2 bases and J by 7 bases, with 14 bases between them. The germline V gene has CDR1 GTSNPN and CDR2 SVGIG (reference sequence). There are 14 residues in the CDR3.

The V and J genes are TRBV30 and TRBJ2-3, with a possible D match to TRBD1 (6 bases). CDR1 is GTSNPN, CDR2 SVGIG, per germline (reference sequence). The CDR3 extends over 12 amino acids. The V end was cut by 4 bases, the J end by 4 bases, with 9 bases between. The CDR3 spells CAWNPGADTQYF. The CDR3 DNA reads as TGTGCCTGGAATCCAGGGGCAGATACGCAGTATTTT.

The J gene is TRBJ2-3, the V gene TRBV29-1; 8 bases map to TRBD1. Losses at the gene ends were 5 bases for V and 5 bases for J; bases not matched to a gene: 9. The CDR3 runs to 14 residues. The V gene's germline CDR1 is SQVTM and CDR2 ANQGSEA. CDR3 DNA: TGCAGCGTTTGGACAGGGAAGCTCATAGATACGCAGTATTTT. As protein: CSVWTGKLIDTQYF.

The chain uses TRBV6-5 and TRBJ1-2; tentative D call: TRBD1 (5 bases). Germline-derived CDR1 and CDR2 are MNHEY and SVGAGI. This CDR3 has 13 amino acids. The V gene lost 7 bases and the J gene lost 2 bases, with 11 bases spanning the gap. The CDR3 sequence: CASKGGENYGYTF. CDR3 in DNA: TGTGCCAGCAAGGGAGGGGAGAACTATGGCTACACCTTC.

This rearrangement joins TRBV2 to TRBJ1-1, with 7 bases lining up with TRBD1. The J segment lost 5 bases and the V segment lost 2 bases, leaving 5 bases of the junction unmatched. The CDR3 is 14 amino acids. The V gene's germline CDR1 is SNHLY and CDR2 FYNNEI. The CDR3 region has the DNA TGTGCCAGCAGTGAACAGGGGGGAGATACTGAAGCTTTCTTT. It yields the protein CASSEQGGDTEAFF.

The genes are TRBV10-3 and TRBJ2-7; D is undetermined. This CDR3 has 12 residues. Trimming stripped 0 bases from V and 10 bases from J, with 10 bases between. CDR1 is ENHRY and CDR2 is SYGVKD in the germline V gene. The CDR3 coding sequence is TGTGCCATCAGTGAGTCAGCCCTCAGTCAGTACTTC. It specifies CAISESALSQYF.

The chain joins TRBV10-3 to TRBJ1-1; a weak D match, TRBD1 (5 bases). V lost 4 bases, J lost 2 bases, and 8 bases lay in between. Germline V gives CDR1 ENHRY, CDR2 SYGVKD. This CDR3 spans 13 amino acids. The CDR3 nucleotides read TGTGCCATCAGTGGTCAGGGAAACACTGAAGCTTTCTTT. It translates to CAISGQGNTEAFF.

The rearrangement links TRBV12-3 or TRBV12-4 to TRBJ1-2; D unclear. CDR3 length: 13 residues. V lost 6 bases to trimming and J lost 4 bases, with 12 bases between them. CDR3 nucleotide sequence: TGTGCCAGCAGCCCGTGGGCGGGCTATGGCTACACCTTC. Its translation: CASSPWAGYGYTF.

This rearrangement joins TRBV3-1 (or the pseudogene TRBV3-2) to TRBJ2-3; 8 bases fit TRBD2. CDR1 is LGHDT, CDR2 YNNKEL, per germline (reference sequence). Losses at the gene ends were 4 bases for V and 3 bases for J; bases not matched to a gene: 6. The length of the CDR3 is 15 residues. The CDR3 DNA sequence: TGTGCCAGCAGCCCGCAAGCGGGAGCAACAGATACGCAGTATTTT. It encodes CASSPQAGATDTQYF.

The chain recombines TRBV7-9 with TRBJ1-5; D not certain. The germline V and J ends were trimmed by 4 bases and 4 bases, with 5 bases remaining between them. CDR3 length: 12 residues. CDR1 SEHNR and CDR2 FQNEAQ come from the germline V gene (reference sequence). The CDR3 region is CASSSQNQPQHF. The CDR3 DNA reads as TGTGCCAGCAGCTCCCAAAATCAGCCCCAGCATTTT. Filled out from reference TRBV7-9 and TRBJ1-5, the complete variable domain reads DTGVSQNPRHKITKRGQNVTFRCDPISEHNRLYWYRQTLGQGPEFLTYFQNEAQLEKSRLLSDRFSAERPKGSFSTLEIQRTEQGDSAMYLCASSSQNQPQHFGDGTRLSIL.

CDR3 residues: CASGSHRGTEAFF. The CDR3 coding sequence is TGTGCTAGTGGTTCCCACAGGGGGACTGAAGCTTTCTTT. The chain has TRBV12-5 and TRBJ1-1; 8 bases match TRBD1. Trimming at V came to 4 bases and at J to 5 bases, leaving 3 bases not matched to a gene. Germline V CDR1 and CDR2: LGHNT, FRNRAP. The CDR3 contains 13 residues. Supplemented by reference TRBV12-5 and TRBJ1-1, the full variable domain reads DARVTQTPRHKVTEMGQEVTMRCQPILGHNTVFWYRQTMMQGLELLAYFRNRAPLDDSGMPKDRFSAEMPDATLATLKIQPSEPRDSAVYFCASGSHRGTEAFFGQGTRLTVV.

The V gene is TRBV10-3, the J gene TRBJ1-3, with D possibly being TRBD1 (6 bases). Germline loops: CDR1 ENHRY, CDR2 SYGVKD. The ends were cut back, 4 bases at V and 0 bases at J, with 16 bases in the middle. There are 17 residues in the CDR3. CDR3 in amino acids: CAISGPRQVLSGNTIYF. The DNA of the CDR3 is TGTGCCATCAGTGGGCCGAGACAGGTCCTCTCTGGAAACACCATATATTTT.

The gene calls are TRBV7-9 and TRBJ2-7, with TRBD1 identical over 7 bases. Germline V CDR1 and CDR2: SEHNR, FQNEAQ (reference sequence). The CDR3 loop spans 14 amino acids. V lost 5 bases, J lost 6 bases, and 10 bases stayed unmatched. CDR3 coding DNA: TGTGCCAGCAGCCCCCGACAGGGATCTAGCGAGCAGTACTTC. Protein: CASSPRQGSSEQYF.

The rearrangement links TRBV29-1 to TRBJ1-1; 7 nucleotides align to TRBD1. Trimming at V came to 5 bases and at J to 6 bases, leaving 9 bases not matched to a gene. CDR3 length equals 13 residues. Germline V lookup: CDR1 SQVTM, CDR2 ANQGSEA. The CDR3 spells CSVSVTGSAEAFF. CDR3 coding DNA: TGCAGCGTTTCAGTGACAGGGAGCGCTGAAGCTTTCTTT. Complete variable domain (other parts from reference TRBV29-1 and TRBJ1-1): SAVISQKPSRDICQRGTSLTIQCQVDSQVTMMFWYRQQPGQSLTLIATANQGSEATYESGFVIDKFPISRPNLTFSTLTVSNMSPEDSSIYLCSVSVTGSAEAFFGQGTRLTVV.

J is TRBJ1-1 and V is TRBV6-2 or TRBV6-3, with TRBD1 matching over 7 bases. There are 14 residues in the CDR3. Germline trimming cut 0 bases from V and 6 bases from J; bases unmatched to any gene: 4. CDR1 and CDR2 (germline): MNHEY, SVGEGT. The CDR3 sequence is CASSYSGDSPEAFF. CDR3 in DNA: TGTGCCAGCAGTTACTCGGGGGACAGCCCTGAAGCTTTCTTT.

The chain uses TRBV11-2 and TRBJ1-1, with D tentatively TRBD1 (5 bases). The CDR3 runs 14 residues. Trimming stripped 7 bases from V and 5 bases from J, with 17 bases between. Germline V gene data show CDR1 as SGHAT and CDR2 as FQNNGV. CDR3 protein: CASTRAGARTEAFF. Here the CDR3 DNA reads TGTGCCAGCACCCGGGCCGGGGCACGGACTGAAGCTTTCTTT.

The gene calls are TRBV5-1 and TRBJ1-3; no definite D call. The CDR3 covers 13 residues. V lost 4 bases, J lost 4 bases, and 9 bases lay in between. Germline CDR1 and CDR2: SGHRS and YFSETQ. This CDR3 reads CASSLFPGNTIYF. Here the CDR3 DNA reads TGCGCCAGCAGCCTATTCCCCGGAAACACCATATATTTT.